These T cell receptor beta chains were read from a single sample in a study of post-analysis software for immune sequencing data. TCRdb called the PCR reads again in MiXCR, with one record for every CDR3 protein. This table has around 500,000 distinct CDR3 sequences, roughly 34% appearing once. The sequenced sample was blood. These receptors all come from a girl aged 2-17 years with multiple sclerosis. CDR3s include the opening cysteine and the closing phenylalanine or tryptophan. D genes are given only for firm matches. Clone size, where shown, is once, few, many, or a class for clones that have expanded.

length	D	V	J	size	CDR3	DNA
14	TRBD1	TRBV5-1	TRBJ1-4	.	CASSFGTGGEKLFF	TGCGCCAGCAGCTTTGGGACAGGAGGGGAAAAACTGTTTTTT
14	TRBD2	TRBV5-1	TRBJ2-1	many	CASSSSGGYNEQFF	TGTGCCAGCAGCTCCAGCGGGGGTTACAATGAGCAGTTCTTC
14	.	TRBV12-3/TRBV12-4	TRBJ1-5	.	CAGSHGPGNQPQHF	TGTGCCGGCAGTCATGGACCAGGCAATCAGCCCCAGCATTTT
11	.	TRBV29-1	TRBJ2-7	.	CSVTRAYEQYF	TGCAGCGTCACCCGGGCCTACGAGCAGTACTTC
13	.	TRBV29-1	TRBJ2-3	few	CSVEDSGGDTQYF	TGCAGCGTTGAAGATTCAGGGGGGGATACGCAGTATTTT
12	TRBD1	TRBV29-1	TRBJ2-7	many	CSVGTGGYEQYF	TGCAGCGTTGGGACAGGGGGTTATGAGCAGTACTTC
14	TRBD2	TRBV7-2	TRBJ2-7	few	CASSSFGGGYEQYF	TGTGCCAGCAGCTCCTTCGGGGGGGGCTACGAGCAGTACTTC
14	.	TRBV20-1	TRBJ1-6	.	CSARERPYNSPLHF	TGCAGTGCTAGAGAACGGCCCTATAATTCACCCCTCCACTTT
13	.	TRBV20-1	TRBJ2-3	.	CSARRWDTDTQYF	TGCAGTGCTAGACGGTGGGACACAGATACGCAGTATTTT
13	.	TRBV20-1	TRBJ2-1	.	CSARGGADVLQFF	TGCAGTGCTAGAGGAGGGGCGGACGTTCTCCAGTTCTTC
11	.	TRBV29-1	TRBJ1-1	.	CSDRMNTEAFF	TGCAGCGACAGAATGAACACTGAAGCTTTCTTT
14	TRBD2	TRBV7-2	TRBJ2-5	.	CASSLAGLAYKQYF	TGTGCCAGCAGCTTAGCGGGACTAGCCTACAAGCAGTACTTC
14	.	TRBV12-3/TRBV12-4	TRBJ2-1	many	CASSFLRLTNEQFF	TGTGCCAGCAGTTTCCTCAGACTAACTAATGAGCAGTTCTTC
11	.	TRBV12-3/TRBV12-4	TRBJ2-1	.	CASRTGNEQFF	TGTGCCAGCAGGACGGGCAATGAGCAGTTCTTC
13	.	TRBV20-1	TRBJ1-2	.	CSAPGSPNYGYTF	TGCAGTGCTCCAGGATCTCCTAACTATGGCTACACCTTC